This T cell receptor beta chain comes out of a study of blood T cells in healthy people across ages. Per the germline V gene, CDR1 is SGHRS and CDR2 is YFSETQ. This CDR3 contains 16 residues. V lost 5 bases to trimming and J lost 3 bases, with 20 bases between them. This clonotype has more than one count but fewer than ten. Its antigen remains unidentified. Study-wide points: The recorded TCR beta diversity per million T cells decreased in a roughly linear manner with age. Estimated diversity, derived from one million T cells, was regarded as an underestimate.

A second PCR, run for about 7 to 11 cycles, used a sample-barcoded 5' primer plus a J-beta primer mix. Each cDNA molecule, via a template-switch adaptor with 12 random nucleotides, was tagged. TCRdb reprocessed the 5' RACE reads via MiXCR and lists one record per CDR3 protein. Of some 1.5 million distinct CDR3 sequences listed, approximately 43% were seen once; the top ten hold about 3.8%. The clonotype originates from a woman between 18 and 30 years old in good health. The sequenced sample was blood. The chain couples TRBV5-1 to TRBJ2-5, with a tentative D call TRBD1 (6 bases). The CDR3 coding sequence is TGCGCCAGCAGATTTGGCTTGGGGGCCTACGAAGAGACCCAGTACTTC. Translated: CASRFGLGAYEETQYF.